This T cell receptor (beta chain) was sequenced in a study of type 1 and type 2 diabetes patients. Study-wide context: From PBMCs, CD4+ and CD8+ T cells were isolated by magnetic microbeads.

This clonotype showed up just once. PCR was run on genomic DNA. Multiplex PCR with 30 forward and 13 reverse primers amplified the TCR beta CDR3. TCRdb independently ran MiXCR on the multiplex PCR reads; one entry per CDR3 protein. The sample comprises around 300,000 distinct CDR3 sequences, more than 45% of which are singletons, and approximately 15% rests with the top ten. The germline V gene has CDR1 LNHNV and CDR2 YYDKDF (reference sequence). The CDR3 is 13 amino acids. What was sequenced was peripheral blood mononuclear cells (PBMCs). V gene TRBV15 combines with J gene TRBJ2-7; a possible D gene is TRBD1 (7 bases). The J call may be incorrect, as the DNA end agrees better with TRBJ2-5. The sequence was collected from a man between 18 and 35 years old with type 2 diabetes. DNA of the CDR3: TGTGCCACCAGCACGACAGGGAGGGAGACCCAGTACTTC. Its protein product is CATSTTGRETQYF.